This T cell receptor beta chain appears in the sequencing data of a study of early T cells in non-severe SARS-CoV-2 infection (dated by TCRdb to the early 2020s). Notes on the research overall: Because TCR sequencing relied on bulk RNA taken from unsorted whole blood, pairing of alpha and beta chains was not possible.

Set within a cohort of healthcare workers in London, UK, this nested case-control study involved weekly PCR testing of nasopharyngeal swabs along with blood sampling. Healthcare workers were enrolled in the week of the UK lockdown, from 23 to 31 March 2020, and were followed every week for up to roughly 15 weeks. This clonotype was seen repeatedly, ten times or more. There is no known antigen for this receptor. It has no much larger one-base neighbor in the sample; base qualities were not kept. General conclusions and limits of the study: VDJdb matching was skewed toward anti-spike CD8 responses, so virus-specific expansions were likely underestimated and private and CD4 specificities were missed.

V sheds 3 bases and J sheds 4 bases, leaving 9 bases between their ends. The CDR3 goes from the cysteine to the phenylalanine over 13 residues. Only CDR3 DNA remains: 39 bases, in frame from the first base. CDR1 and CDR2, looked up from the germline V gene (reference sequence), are SEHNR and FQNEAQ. Library preparation employed 5' RACE. Sequenced on a NextSeq 500. Unique molecular identifiers were attached to individual cDNA molecules in the TCR library protocol so that sequencing error and PCR bias could be corrected. Both TCR alpha and beta chains were sequenced, and tight co-correlation was observed between alpha and beta sequence abundances in each sample. As for the original processing: Decombinator V4 was used to annotate TCR sequences for V gene, J gene and CDR3. Expanded TCRs were defined as changing significantly between any two time points under a Poisson model with p below 0.0001. Abundances of TCRs were expressed as counts per million after normalisation to the total number of TCRs sequenced in each sample. TRAV1-2 paired with TRAJ12, TRAJ20 or TRAJ33 defined MAIT TCRs, while TRAV10 paired with TRAJ18 defined iNKT TCRs. VDJdb, accessed 1 November 2021, was searched for CMV, EBV and SARS-CoV-2 annotated TCRs, with TCRs annotated for multiple antigens excluded. TCRdb applied fastp at Q25 and MiXCR to the public reads, then kept only in-frame beta chains. For every CDR3 protein sequence, its rows merge into one entry that carries the most common genes and DNA. TCRdb's processing, not the authors', yielded these V and J calls. The sample yields fewer than 100,000 distinct CDR3 sequences; 10% to 12% were counted once. About 4.8% of the sample belongs to the ten largest clones.

The sequencing input was whole blood. This TCR was recovered from an adult who was a healthcare worker with PCR-confirmed SARS-CoV-2 infection or an uninfected control (not recorded which). The chain is made from TRBV7-9 and TRBJ2-5, with TRBD1 as a weak D call on 6 bases. The nucleotide sequence is given as TGTGCCAGCAGCTTCAGGGGCGCAGAGACCCAGTACTTC. It encodes CASSFRGAETQYF.